This T cell receptor (beta chain) was profiled in a study of T cells after yellow fever vaccination. The CDR3 has 14 amino acids. Per the germline V gene, CDR1 is MGHRA and CDR2 is YSYEKL. V was cut by 0 bases and J by 8 bases, with 11 bases left in between. From the 5' RACE reads, TCRdb called clonotypes with MiXCR, one entry per CDR3 protein. This sample has approximately 510,000 distinct CDR3 sequences, with roughly a fifth found just once. This clonotype was seen only a few times. V usage is TRBV4-1 and J usage is TRBJ1-5, with D maybe TRBD1 (5 bases). The sequences come from PBMCs, collected approximately 22 days after the first yellow fever vaccination. The clonotype was recovered from a man in his late teens or twenties who received the YFV17D yellow fever vaccine. The chain's CDR3 is CASSQDGGGKPQHF. CDR3 coding DNA: TGCGCCAGCAGCCAAGATGGGGGTGGGAAGCCCCAGCATTTT.